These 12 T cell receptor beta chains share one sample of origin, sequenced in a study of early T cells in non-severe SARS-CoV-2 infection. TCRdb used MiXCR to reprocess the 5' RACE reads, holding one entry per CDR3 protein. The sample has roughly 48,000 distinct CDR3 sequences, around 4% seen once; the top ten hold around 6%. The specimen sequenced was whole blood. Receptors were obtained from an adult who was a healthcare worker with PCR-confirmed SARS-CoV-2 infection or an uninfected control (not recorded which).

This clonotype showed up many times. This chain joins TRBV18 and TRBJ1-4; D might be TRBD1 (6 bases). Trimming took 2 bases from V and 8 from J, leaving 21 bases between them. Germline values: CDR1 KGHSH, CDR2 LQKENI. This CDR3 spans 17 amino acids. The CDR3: CASSPVAGDGVWEKLFF. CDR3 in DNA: TGTGCCAGCTCACCAGTCGCAGGGGACGGCGTATGGGAAAAACTGTTTTTT.

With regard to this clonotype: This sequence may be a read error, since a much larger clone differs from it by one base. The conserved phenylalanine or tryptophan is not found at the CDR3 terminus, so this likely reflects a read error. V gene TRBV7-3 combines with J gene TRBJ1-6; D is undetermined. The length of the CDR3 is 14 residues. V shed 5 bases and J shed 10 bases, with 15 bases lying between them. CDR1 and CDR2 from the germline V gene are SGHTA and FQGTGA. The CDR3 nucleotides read TGTGCCAGCAGCGAGTGGGGTGTCGGATCACCCCTCCACCTT. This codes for CASSEWGVGSPLHL.

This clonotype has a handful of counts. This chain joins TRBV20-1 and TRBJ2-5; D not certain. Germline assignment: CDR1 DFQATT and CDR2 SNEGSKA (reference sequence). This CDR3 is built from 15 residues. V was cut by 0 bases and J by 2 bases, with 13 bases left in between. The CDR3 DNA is TGCAGTGCTAGAGATCATACCCTTCGACAAGAGACCCAGTACTTC. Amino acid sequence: CSARDHTLRQETQYF.

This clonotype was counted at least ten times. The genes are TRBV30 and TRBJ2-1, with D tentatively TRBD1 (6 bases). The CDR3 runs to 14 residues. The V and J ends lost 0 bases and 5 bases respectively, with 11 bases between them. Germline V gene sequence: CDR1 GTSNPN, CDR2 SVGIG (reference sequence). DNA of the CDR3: TGTGCCTGGAGTGTACCAGGGGCGGACAATGAGCAGTTCTTC. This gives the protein CAWSVPGADNEQFF.

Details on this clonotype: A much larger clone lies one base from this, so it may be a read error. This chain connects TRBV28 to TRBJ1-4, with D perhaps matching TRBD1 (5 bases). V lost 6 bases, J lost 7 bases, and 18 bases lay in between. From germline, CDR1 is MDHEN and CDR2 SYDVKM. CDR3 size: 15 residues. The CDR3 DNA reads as TGTGCCAGCAGATCCCTTGGGGGTATTAGTGAAAAACTGTTTTTT. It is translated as CASRSLGGISEKLFF.

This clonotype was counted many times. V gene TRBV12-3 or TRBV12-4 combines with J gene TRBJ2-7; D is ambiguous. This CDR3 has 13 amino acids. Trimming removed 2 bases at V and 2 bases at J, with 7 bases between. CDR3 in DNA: TGTGCCAGCAGTTTAACGGAAGCCTACGAGCAGTACTTC. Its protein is CASSLTEAYEQYF.

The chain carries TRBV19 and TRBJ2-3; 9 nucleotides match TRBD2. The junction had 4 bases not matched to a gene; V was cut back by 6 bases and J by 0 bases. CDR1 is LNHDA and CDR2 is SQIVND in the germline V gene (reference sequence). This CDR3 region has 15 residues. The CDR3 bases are TGTGCCAGTAGGAACCTAGCGGGGAGCACAGATACGCAGTATTTT. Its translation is CASRNLAGSTDTQYF.

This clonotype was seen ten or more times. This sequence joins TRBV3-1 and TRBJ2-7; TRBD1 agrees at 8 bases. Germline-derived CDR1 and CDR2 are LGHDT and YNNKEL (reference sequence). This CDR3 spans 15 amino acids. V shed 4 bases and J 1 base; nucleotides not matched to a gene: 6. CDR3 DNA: TGTGCCAGCAGCCGTAGGACAGGGCGATCCTACGAGCAGTACTTC. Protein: CASSRRTGRSYEQYF.

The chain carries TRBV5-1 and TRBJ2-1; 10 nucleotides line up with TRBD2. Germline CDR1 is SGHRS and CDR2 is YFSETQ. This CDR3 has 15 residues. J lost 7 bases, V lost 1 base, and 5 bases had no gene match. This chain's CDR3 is CASSLKLAGANEQFF. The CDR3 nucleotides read TGCGCCAGCAGCTTGAAGCTAGCGGGGGCGAATGAGCAGTTCTTC.

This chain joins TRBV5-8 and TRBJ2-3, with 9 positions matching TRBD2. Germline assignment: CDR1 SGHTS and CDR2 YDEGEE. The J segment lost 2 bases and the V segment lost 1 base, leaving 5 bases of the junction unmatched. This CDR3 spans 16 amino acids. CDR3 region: CASSLKRGVLTDTQYF. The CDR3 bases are TGTGCCAGCAGCTTGAAGCGGGGGGTGCTCACAGATACGCAGTATTTT.

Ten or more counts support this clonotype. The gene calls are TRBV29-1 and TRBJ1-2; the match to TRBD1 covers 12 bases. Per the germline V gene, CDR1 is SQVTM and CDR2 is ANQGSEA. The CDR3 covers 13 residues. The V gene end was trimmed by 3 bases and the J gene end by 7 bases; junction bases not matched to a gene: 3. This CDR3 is CSVDGTGGSGYTF. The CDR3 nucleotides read TGCAGCGTTGATGGGACAGGGGGCTCTGGCTACACCTTC.

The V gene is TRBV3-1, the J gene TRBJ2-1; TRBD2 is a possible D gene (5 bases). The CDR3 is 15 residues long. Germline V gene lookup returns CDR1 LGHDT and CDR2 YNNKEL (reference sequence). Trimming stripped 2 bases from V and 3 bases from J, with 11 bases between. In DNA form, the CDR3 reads TGTGCCAGCAGCCAAATACTAGGATACTACAATGAGCAGTTCTTC. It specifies CASSQILGYYNEQFF.